These 12 T cell receptor beta chains originate from one sample sequenced in a study of shared clonotypes between healthy human individuals. Using immunoSEQ multiplex PCR, the repertoire was profiled, and TCRdb retains in-frame clones only, with some absent. The table shows under 1,100,000 clones, with under 80% occurring only once. The sample taken for sequencing was memory CD4+ T cells sorted from blood. Subset of the sample: CD45RA-negative fraction. All receptors derive from a man aged 18 to 29 in good health.

The chain couples TRBV6-5 to TRBJ2-7; 7 bases match TRBD1. The CDR3 sequence is 14 residues long. Germline CDR1 and CDR2: MNHEY and SVGAGI. The V and J ends lost 5 bases and 5 bases, in that order; junction bases with no gene match: 9. The CDR3 bases are TGTGCCAGCAGTCCCCACGGACAGGTCAACGAGCAGTACTTC. Translation gives CASSPHGQVNEQYF.

The V call is TRBV5-1, the J call TRBJ2-1; D is undetermined. V was pared by 1 base and J by 4 bases, with 12 bases between. The CDR3 runs to 15 residues. Germline CDR1 is SGHRS and CDR2 is YFSETQ. CDR3: CASSLSSGLYNEQFF. The CDR3 DNA reads TGCGCCAGCAGCTTGTCGTCAGGATTATACAATGAGCAGTTCTTC. The whole variable domain, remainder taken from reference TRBV5-1 and TRBJ2-1, is KAGVTQTPRYLIKTRGQQVTLSCSPISGHRSVSWYQQTPGQGLQFLFEYFSETQRNKGNFPGRFSGRQFSNSRSEMNVSTLELGDSALYLCASSLSSGLYNEQFFGPGTRLTVL.

This clone was detected only a few times. The chain has TRBV27 and TRBJ1-1, with 7 bases that match TRBD1. V lost 6 bases to trimming and J lost 4 bases; unmatched junction nucleotides: 8. Per the germline V gene, CDR1 is MNHEY and CDR2 is SMNVEV (reference sequence). The CDR3 runs 14 residues. The CDR3 DNA sequence: TGTGCCAGCAGCCACAGGGGCGAGGGCACTGAAGCTTTCTTT. The encoded protein is CASSHRGEGTEAFF.

The chain is built from TRBV9 and TRBJ1-1; D is unclear. The CDR3 sequence is 13 residues long. The germline gives CDR1 SGDLS, CDR2 YYNGEE. V lost 3 bases, J lost 3 bases, and 9 bases lay in between. CDR3 in DNA: TGTGCCAGCAGCGCAATCACGGACACTGAAGCTTTCTTT. It yields the protein CASSAITDTEAFF.

The chain recombines TRBV11-3 with TRBJ2-7; 8 bases fit TRBD2. Germline V CDR1 and CDR2: SGHNT, YENEEA. The CDR3 runs to 14 residues. The V segment lost 5 bases and the J segment 3 bases; nucleotides outside the gene matches: 6. The CDR3 DNA is TGTGCCAGCAGCAAAAGCGGGGGAGTCTACGAGCAGTACTTC. Its translation is CASSKSGGVYEQYF.

The chain recombines TRBV9 with TRBJ2-5, with 8 bases fitting TRBD2. Germline CDR1 reads SGDLS; CDR2 reads YYNGEE. Trimming cost V 3 bases and J 5 bases; bases outside gene matches: 9. The CDR3 length is 15 residues. The CDR3 loop is CASSAVAGRGETQYF. The DNA for the CDR3 is TGTGCCAGCAGCGCCGTAGCGGGGAGGGGGGAGACCCAGTACTTC.

The rearrangement joins TRBV25-1 to TRBJ2-7; D remains ambiguous. The CDR3 has 14 residues. Germline V lookup: CDR1 MGHDK, CDR2 SYGVNS. V was pared by 4 bases and J by 7 bases, with 17 bases between. The CDR3 sequence: CASSAGRALREQYF. Here the CDR3 DNA reads TGTGCCAGCAGTGCTGGTAGGGCTCTCCGTGAGCAGTACTTC.

This sequence joins TRBV9 and TRBJ2-3; 8 bases line up with TRBD2. CDR3 length: 16 residues. From germline, CDR1 is SGDLS and CDR2 YYNGEE. The V gene end was trimmed by 4 bases and the J gene end by 2 bases; junction bases not matched to a gene: 9. The CDR3 loop is CASSLGRDGNTDTQYF. DNA of the CDR3: TGTGCCAGCAGCCTCGGGAGGGATGGGAACACAGATACGCAGTATTTT. The entire variable domain, with the rest obtained from reference TRBV9 and TRBJ2-3, is as follows: DSGVTQTPKHLITATGQRVTLRCSPRSGDLSVYWYQQSLDQGLQFLIQYYNGEERAKGNILERFSAQQFPDLHSELNLSSLELGDSALYFCASSLGRDGNTDTQYFGPGTRLTVL.

This clone was seen a few times. The V and J genes are TRBV28 and TRBJ1-1, with 7 positions matching TRBD1. The V gene end was trimmed by 7 bases and the J gene end by 12 bases; junction bases not matched to a gene: 11. Looked up from germline, CDR1 is MDHEN and CDR2 is SYDVKM. This CDR3 comprises 12 residues. CDR3 residues: CASTRPRQGSFF. For the CDR3, the DNA is TGTGCCAGCACCCGACCCAGACAGGGATCTTTCTTT.

This chain uses TRBV7-2 with TRBJ2-1, with a possible D match to TRBD1 (5 bases). This CDR3 has 15 amino acids. CDR1 and CDR2 from the germline V gene are SGHTA and FQGNSA. V dropped 2 bases and J dropped 7 bases, with 15 bases sitting between them. The CDR3 nucleotides are TGTGCCAGCAGCTTAAAGGGCAGGGAATTAAATGAGCAGTTCTTC. It specifies CASSLKGRELNEQFF.

This CDR3 reads CASSSGQGSLEQYF. The DNA for the CDR3 is TGTGCCAGCAGCTCCGGACAGGGTTCCCTAGAGCAGTACTTC. The V and J genes are TRBV7-2 and TRBJ2-7; TRBD1 aligns across 8 bases. V dropped 4 bases and J dropped 7; count of bases not matched to a gene: 9. The CDR3 consists of 14 residues. Germline CDR1 reads SGHTA; CDR2 reads FQGNSA.

The V call is TRBV7-9, the J call TRBJ2-1, with D perhaps matching TRBD2 (6 bases). Trimming left V 2 bases short and J 3 bases short, with 14 bases between. The CDR3 spans 16 residues. CDR1 is SEHNR, CDR2 FQNEAQ, per germline (reference sequence). Written as DNA, the CDR3 is TGTGCCAGCAGCTTATCGGGTAGCGGATTCTACAATGAGCAGTTCTTC. Translation: CASSLSGSGFYNEQFF.